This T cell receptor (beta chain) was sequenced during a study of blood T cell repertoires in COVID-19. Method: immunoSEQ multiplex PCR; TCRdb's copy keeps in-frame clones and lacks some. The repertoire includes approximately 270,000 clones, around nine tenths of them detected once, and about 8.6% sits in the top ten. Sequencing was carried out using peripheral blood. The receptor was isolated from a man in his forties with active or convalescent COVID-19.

In DNA, the CDR3 is TGTGCCAGCAGTTCCATTCAGGGATTCTCACCCCTCCACTTT. It translates to CASSSIQGFSPLHF. V usage is TRBV6-5 and J usage is TRBJ1-6; D might be TRBD1 (5 bases). Germline V gene sequence: CDR1 MNHEY, CDR2 SVGAGI. V gave up 4 bases and J gave up 10 bases, with 14 bases separating them. The CDR3 has 14 residues.